Sequencing of this T cell receptor beta chain was carried out in a study of early T cells in non-severe SARS-CoV-2 infection. This clonotype was found many times. The antigen remains undetermined. V gave up 6 bases and J gave up 0 bases, with 12 bases separating them. The germline V gene has CDR1 SQVTM and CDR2 ANQGSEA. The CDR3 runs 14 residues. Attachment of unique molecular identifiers to individual cDNA molecules was performed. TCRdb itself ran the 5' RACE reads through MiXCR, one entry per CDR3 protein. This table holds 50,000 to 70,000 distinct CDR3 sequences, about 8.9% found once. Study outcomes and limitations: The matching step, a VDJdb search, favored anti-spike CD8 responses and missed private and CD4 specificities.

Input material: whole blood. The source of this sequence is an adult who was a healthcare worker with PCR-confirmed SARS-CoV-2 infection or an uninfected control (not recorded which). The chain links TRBV29-1 to TRBJ2-1, with D perhaps matching TRBD1 or TRBD2 (5 bases each). CDR3 region: CSVMGDLSYNEQFF. CDR3 DNA sequence: TGCAGCGTCATGGGGGACCTCTCCTACAATGAGCAGTTCTTC.